The source of this T cell receptor beta chain is a study of technical replicates of blood from a handful of donors (dated by TCRdb to 2015 to 2018). The CDR3 runs 14 residues from the cysteine to the phenylalanine. Only the CDR3 part of the read is kept: 42 bases, read in frame from the first base. According to the germline V gene, CDR1 reads MNHNS and CDR2 reads SASEGT. V is pruned by 6 bases and J by 1 base, leaving 1 base of the junction without a gene match. As concerns this clone: Its antigen is not yet known. Base-call qualities are not available, and no considerably larger clone is one nucleotide away.

The library was produced with the immunoSEQ multiplex PCR assay. This immuneACCESS table, as held by TCRdb, lists in-frame sequences with V and J called but not all clones. Of the missing ones, under half trace to an unresolved V gene in checked studies; the others have no known cause. The sample profile shows around 60,000 clones; approximately 92% of them were found once. In total, the top ten clones hold 3.5% to 5.5% of the sample. The rearrangement joined TRBV6-1 to TRBJ2-7; 12 central bases correspond to TRBD2. This sequence was found in a human donor in good health. Some clones in this sample may be carry-over from other donors' samples. Sequencing was done on a sample of PBMCs. The nucleotide sequence reads TGTGCCAGCAGACTAGCGGGGGGTTCCTACGAGCAGTACTTC. Translated, this gives CASRLAGGSYEQYF.